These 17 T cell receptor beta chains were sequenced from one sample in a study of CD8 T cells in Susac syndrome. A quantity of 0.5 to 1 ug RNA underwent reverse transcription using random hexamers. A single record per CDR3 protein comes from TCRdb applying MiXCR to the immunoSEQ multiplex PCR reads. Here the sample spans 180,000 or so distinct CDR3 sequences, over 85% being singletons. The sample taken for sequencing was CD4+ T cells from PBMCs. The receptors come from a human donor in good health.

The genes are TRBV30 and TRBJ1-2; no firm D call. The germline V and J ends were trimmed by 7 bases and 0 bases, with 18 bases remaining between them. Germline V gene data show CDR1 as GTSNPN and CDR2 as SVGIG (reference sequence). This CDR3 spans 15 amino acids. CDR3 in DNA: TGTGCCTCACCCCTCGTCGCAGGCGCTAACTATGGCTACACCTTC. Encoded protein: CASPLVAGANYGYTF.

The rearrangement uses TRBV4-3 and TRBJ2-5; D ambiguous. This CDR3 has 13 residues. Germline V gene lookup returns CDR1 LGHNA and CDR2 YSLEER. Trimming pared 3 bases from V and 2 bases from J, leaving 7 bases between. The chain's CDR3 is CASSHEYQETQYF. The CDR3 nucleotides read TGCGCCAGCAGCCACGAATATCAAGAGACCCAGTACTTC.

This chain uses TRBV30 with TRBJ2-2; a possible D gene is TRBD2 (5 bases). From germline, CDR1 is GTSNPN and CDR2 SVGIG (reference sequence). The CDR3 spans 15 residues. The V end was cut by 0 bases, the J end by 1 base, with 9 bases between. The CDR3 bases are TGTGCCTGGAGTGTACAACTAGTGAACACCGGGGAGCTGTTTTTT. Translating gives CAWSVQLVNTGELFF.

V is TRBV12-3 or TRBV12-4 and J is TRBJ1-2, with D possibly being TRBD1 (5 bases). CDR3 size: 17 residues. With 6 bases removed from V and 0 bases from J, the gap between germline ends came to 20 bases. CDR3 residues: CASSMAALGPANYGYTF. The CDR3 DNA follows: TGTGCCAGCAGCATGGCAGCGTTGGGGCCTGCTAACTATGGCTACACCTTC.

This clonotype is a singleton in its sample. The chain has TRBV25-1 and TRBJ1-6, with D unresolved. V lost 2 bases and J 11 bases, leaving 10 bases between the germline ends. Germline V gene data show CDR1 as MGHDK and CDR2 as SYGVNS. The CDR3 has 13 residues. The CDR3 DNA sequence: TGTGCCAGCAGTGAACCCCTTGGTGCACCCCTCCACTTT. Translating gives CASSEPLGAPLHF.

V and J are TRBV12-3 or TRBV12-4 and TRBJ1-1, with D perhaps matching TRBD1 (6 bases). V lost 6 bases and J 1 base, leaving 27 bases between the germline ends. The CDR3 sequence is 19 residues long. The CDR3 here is CASRRTGQYAARGNTEAFF. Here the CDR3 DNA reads TGTGCCAGCAGGAGGACCGGACAGTATGCGGCGAGGGGGAACACTGAAGCTTTCTTT.

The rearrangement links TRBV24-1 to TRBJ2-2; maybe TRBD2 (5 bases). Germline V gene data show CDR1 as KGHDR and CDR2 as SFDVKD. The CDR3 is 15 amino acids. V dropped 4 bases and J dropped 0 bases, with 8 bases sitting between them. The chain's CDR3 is CATSDTEANTGELFF. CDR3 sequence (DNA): TGTGCCACCAGTGACACGGAGGCGAACACCGGGGAGCTGTTTTTT.

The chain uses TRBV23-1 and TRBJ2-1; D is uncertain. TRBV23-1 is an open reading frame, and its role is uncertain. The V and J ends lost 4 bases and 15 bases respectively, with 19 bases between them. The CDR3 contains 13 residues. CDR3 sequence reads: CASSRCVSVNVFF. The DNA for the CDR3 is TGCGCCAGCAGTCGTTGCGTATCCGTCAACGTGTTCTTC.

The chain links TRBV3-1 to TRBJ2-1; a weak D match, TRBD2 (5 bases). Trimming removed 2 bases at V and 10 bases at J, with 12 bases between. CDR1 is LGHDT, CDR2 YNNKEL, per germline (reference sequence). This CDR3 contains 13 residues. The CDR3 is CASSQMKLGEQFF. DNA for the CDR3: TGTGCCAGCAGCCAAATGAAACTAGGAGAGCAGTTCTTC.

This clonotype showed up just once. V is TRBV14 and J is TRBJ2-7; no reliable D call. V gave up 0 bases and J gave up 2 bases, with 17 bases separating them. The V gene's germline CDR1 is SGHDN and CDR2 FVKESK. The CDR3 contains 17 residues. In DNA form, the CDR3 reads TGTGCCAGCAGCCAAGACCCTTGGGGTCGTGTTCCCTACGAGCAGTACTTC. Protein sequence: CASSQDPWGRVPYEQYF.

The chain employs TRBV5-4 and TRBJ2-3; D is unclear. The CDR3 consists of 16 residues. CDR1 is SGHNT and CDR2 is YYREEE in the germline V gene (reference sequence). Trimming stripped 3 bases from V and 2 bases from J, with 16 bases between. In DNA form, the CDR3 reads TGTGCCAGCAGCTACCTTACGGGCCTCTACACAGATACGCAGTATTTT. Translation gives CASSYLTGLYTDTQYF.

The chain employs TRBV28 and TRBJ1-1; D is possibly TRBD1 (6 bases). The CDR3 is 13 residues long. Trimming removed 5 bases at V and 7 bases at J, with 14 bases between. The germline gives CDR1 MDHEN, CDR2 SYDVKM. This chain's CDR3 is CASSTRQAYEAFF. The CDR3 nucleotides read TGTGCCAGCAGTACCCGACAGGCGTATGAAGCTTTCTTT.

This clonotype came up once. CDR3 amino acids: CASSLARLETQYF. For the CDR3, the DNA is TGTGCCAGCAGCTTGGCACGTTTAGAGACCCAGTACTTC. The V call is TRBV7-2, the J call TRBJ2-5; no definite D call. Trimming left V 3 bases short and J 4 bases short, with 9 bases between. Germline V lookup: CDR1 SGHTA, CDR2 FQGNSA. The CDR3 runs 13 residues.

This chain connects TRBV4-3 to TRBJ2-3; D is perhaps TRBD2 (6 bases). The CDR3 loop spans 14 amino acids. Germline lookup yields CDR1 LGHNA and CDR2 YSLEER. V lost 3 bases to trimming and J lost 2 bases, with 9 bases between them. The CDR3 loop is CASSHSGDTDTQYF. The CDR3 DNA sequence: TGCGCCAGCAGCCACTCGGGAGACACAGATACGCAGTATTTT.

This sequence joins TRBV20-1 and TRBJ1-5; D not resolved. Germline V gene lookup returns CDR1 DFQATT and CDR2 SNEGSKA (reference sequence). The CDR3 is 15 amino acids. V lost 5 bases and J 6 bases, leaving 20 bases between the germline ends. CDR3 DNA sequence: TGCAGTGCTCCCTTTGAGAAGGGAAGTGGTCAGCCCCAGCATTTT. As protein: CSAPFEKGSGQPQHF.

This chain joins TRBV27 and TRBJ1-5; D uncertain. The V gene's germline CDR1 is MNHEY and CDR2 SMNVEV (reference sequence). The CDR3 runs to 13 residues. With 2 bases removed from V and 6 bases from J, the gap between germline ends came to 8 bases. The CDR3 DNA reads TGTGCCAGCAGTTTAGGGTTTCGTCAGCCCCAGCATTTT. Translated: CASSLGFRQPQHF.

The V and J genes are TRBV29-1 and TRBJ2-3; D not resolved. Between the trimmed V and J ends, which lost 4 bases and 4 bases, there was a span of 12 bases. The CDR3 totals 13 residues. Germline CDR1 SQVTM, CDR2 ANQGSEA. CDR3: CSVGSYGADTQYF. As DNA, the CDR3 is TGCAGCGTTGGATCGTACGGAGCAGATACGCAGTATTTT.